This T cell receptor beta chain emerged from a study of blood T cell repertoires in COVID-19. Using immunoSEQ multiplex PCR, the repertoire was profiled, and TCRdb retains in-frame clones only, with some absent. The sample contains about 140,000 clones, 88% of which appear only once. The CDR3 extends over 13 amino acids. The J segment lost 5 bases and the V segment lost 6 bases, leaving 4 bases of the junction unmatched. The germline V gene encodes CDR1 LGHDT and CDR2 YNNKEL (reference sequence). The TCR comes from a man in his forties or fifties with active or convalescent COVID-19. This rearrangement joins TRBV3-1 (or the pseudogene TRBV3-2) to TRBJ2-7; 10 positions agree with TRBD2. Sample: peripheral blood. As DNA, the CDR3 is TGTGCCAGCAGTCTAGCGGGAGAGGACGAGCAGTACTTC. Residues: CASSLAGEDEQYF.